This T cell receptor (beta chain) was identified in a study of regulatory T cells in long-lasting Graves disease. Findings and caveats of the study: The number of shared public clonotypes was higher in persistent patients (roughly 3,000) than new patients (more than 850).

CDR3-region Arm-PCR and iRepertoire HTBI primers produced the TCR beta libraries. MiXCR was run by TCRdb on the multiplex PCR reads, yielding one entry per CDR3 protein. The sample carries approximately 400,000 distinct CDR3 sequences, about 15% recorded once. This clonotype appeared many times. Its antigen is undetermined. Indicated time point: newly diagnosed GD, antithyroid drugs for less than 3 months. PBMC RNA was the source of the TCR library. CDR3 size: 13 residues. Trimming removed 1 base from V and 5 bases from J, with 6 bases in between. Germline CDR1 LGHDT, CDR2 YNNKEL (reference sequence). This sample was also put to use in a study of T cells in Graves' hyperthyroidism and ophthalmopathy.

Here the sequenced sample was peripheral blood mononuclear cells (PBMCs), taken at new diagnosis, from a patient treated with antithyroid drugs. This chain joins TRBV3-1 and TRBJ1-5; D gene uncertain. The sequence was collected from a woman aged 40 to 50 with Graves disease. The CDR3 spells CASSQAWDQPQHF. The CDR3 DNA follows: TGTGCCAGCAGCCAAGCCTGGGATCAGCCCCAGCATTTT.